The entry below describes one T cell receptor beta chain. This sample stems from a study of T cell changes during pregnancy in multiple sclerosis. Data came from immunoSEQ multiplex PCR; TCRdb stores just in-frame clones and leaves some out. This sample carries approximately 120,000 clones, about 95% of them seen once, and the ten largest clones take around 0.4%. This specimen was peripheral blood, taken after pregnancy. The sequence was collected from a female donor with multiple sclerosis, enrolled in a pregnancy study.

CDR3: CASSQSITGEGEAFF. The CDR3 region has the DNA TGTGCCAGCAGCCAGTCGATCACAGGGGAAGGTGAAGCTTTCTTT. The chain joins TRBV14 to TRBJ1-1, with 7 bases fitting TRBD1. The ends lost 3 bases at V and 7 bases at J; junction bases unmatched: 11. There are 15 residues in the CDR3. Germline V gene lookup returns CDR1 SGHDN and CDR2 FVKESK. Together with reference TRBV14 and TRBJ1-1, the CDR3 gives the full variable domain: EAGVTQFPSHSVIEKGQTVTLRCDPISGHDNLYWYRRVMGKEIKFLLHFVKESKQDESGMPNNRFLAERTGGTYSTLKVQPAELEDSGVYFCASSQSITGEGEAFFGQGTRLTVV.